This T cell receptor beta chain emerged from a study of beta chain features in type 1 diabetes. General study findings and limits: The similarity of naive, central memory and Treg TCRB repertoires appeared greater among patients than among healthy donors.

Isolated RNA was reverse transcribed in full, so expressed TCRB transcripts were sequenced. TCRdb's table, derived via immunoSEQ multiplex PCR, lists solely in-frame clones and lacks some. Of 330,000 or so clones listed, roughly a fifth are singletons. Germline CDR1 and CDR2: MNHNY and SVGAGI (reference sequence). The CDR3 consists of 12 residues. For this clone: What it recognizes is unknown. One junction end disagrees with the germline gene, perhaps due to a read error.

Sample: naive CD4+ T cells from blood. This rearrangement joins TRBV6-6 to TRBJ1-2; TRBD1 might be the D (5 bases). This receptor was taken from a woman in her late teens or twenties in good health. The CDR3 reads CASTTDLRPGAF. For the CDR3, the DNA is TGTGCCAGCACCACTGACCTAAGGCCGGGGGCCTTC.